This T cell receptor (beta chain) was captured by sequencing in a study of T-cell memory formation after mild COVID-19. Study findings and constraints: A second wave expanding day 15 to 37 was CD4+-biased; contracting clones were balanced.

MiXCR, run by TCRdb on the 5' RACE reads, gives a single entry per CDR3 protein. The sample gives about 560,000 distinct CDR3 sequences, roughly a fifth of which show up once; about 8.2% is in the top ten. Remarks on this clonotype: Its specificity is unknown.

The CDR3 length is 15 residues. Trimming took off 1 base at V and 1 base at J, with 10 bases between the two ends. Germline V gene sequence: CDR1 LGHDT, CDR2 YNNKEL (reference sequence). This chain joins TRBV3-1 and TRBJ1-2, with D possibly being TRBD1 (6 bases). The sequence was collected from an adult woman who had mild COVID-19 (a few samples of this study predate the infection). Cell type and time point are not known. Sequencing was carried out using PBMCs or a T cell subset sorted from them (not recorded which). Here the CDR3 reads CASSQGGPDNYGYTF. The CDR3 DNA reads TGTGCCAGCAGCCAAGGGGGGCCCGATAACTATGGCTACACCTTC. Using reference TRBV3-1 and TRBJ1-2 for the parts outside the CDR3, the full variable domain is DTAVSQTPKYLVTQMGNDKSIKCEQNLGHDTMYWYKQDSKKFLKIMFSYNNKELIINETVPNRFSPKSPDKAHLNLHINSLELGDSAVYFCASSQGGPDNYGYTFGSGTRLTVV.